These 19 T cell receptor beta chains originate from one sample sequenced in a study of cytomegalovirus exposure and HLA in healthy donors (TCRdb year 2017). The library was built by means of the immunoSEQ multiplex PCR assay. Drawn from immuneACCESS, this table holds only the in-frame rearrangements with V and J called that TCRdb kept. Clones are partly lost; checked studies trace under half to an unresolved V gene and leave the rest unexplained. In this sample the table shows about 200,000 clones, around 86% of which occur a single time. Roughly 2% of the sample comes from the top ten. Specimen: PBMCs. The receptors shown here come from a woman under 30 in good health and CMV-seropositive.

The J gene is TRBJ1-5, the V gene TRBV7-9, with a possible D match to TRBD1 (5 bases). This CDR3 is 16 amino acids long. Between the trimmed V and J ends, which lost 1 base and 5 bases, there was a span of 15 bases. CDR1 and CDR2 (germline): SEHNR, FQNEAQ (reference sequence). The CDR3 here is CASSLEWQGVYQPQHF. The CDR3 DNA is TGTGCCAGCAGCTTAGAATGGCAGGGCGTCTATCAGCCCCAGCATTTT.

V is TRBV7-9 and J is TRBJ2-7, with TRBD2 identical over 8 bases. V lost 5 bases, J lost 2 bases, and 8 bases stayed unmatched. Germline values: CDR1 SEHNR, CDR2 FQNEAQ (reference sequence). This CDR3 is 15 amino acids long. The CDR3: CASSPSLADTYEQYF. Here the CDR3 DNA reads TGTGCCAGCAGCCCCTCACTAGCGGACACCTACGAGCAGTACTTC. Looking up the rest from reference TRBV7-9 and TRBJ2-7 gives the full variable domain: DTGVSQNPRHKITKRGQNVTFRCDPISEHNRLYWYRQTLGQGPEFLTYFQNEAQLEKSRLLSDRFSAERPKGSFSTLEIQRTEQGDSAMYLCASSPSLADTYEQYFGPGTRLTVT.

V gene TRBV9 combines with J gene TRBJ2-6, with 13 bases that match TRBD2. V was clipped by 5 bases and J by 2 bases; unmatched bases: 4. The CDR3 is 17 residues long. Germline V gene sequence: CDR1 SGDLS, CDR2 YYNGEE. The CDR3 DNA follows: TGTGCCAGCAGGGGACTAGCGGGGAATACTGGGGCCAACGTCCTGACTTTC. Translated, it gives CASRGLAGNTGANVLTF.

This clone was detected only a few times. The rearrangement links TRBV4-2 to TRBJ1-4, with TRBD1 as a possible D gene (6 bases). CDR1 and CDR2 from the germline V gene are LGHNA and YNFKEQ. V was shortened by 4 bases and J by 7 bases, with 19 bases between the two germline ends. The CDR3 totals 16 residues. The CDR3 loop is CASSRQVQGPSEKLFF. The DNA for the CDR3 is TGTGCCAGCAGCCGCCAGGTACAGGGACCTTCTGAAAAACTGTTTTTT.

The V and J genes are TRBV7-9 and TRBJ2-5; D remains unclear. Trimming took off 6 bases at V and 5 bases at J, with 7 bases between the two ends. Per germline, CDR1 SEHNR and CDR2 FQNEAQ (reference sequence). The CDR3 is 11 amino acids. As DNA, the CDR3 is TGTGCCAGCAGTTTTATCGAGACCCAGTACTTC. It yields the protein CASSFIETQYF. The full variable domain, with the rest looked up from reference TRBV7-9 and TRBJ2-5, is DTGVSQNPRHKITKRGQNVTFRCDPISEHNRLYWYRQTLGQGPEFLTYFQNEAQLEKSRLLSDRFSAERPKGSFSTLEIQRTEQGDSAMYLCASSFIETQYFGPGTRLLVL.

The V gene is TRBV30, the J gene TRBJ1-1; D unclear. Germline CDR1 and CDR2: GTSNPN and SVGIG (reference sequence). The CDR3 runs 13 residues. V lost 3 bases, J lost 5 bases, and 13 bases lay in between. The CDR3, as DNA: TGTGCCTGGAGGATCTCCTCGGGTACTGAAGCTTTCTTT. This gives the protein CAWRISSGTEAFF. The full variable domain, with the rest looked up from reference TRBV30 and TRBJ1-1, is SQTIHQWPATLVQPVGSPLSLECTVEGTSNPNLYWYRQAAGRGLQLLFYSVGIGQISSEVPQNLSASRPQDRQFILSSKKLLLSDSGFYLCAWRISSGTEAFFGQGTRLTVV.

V is TRBV27 and J is TRBJ2-7; 11 nucleotides agree with TRBD1. This CDR3 has 15 amino acids. The trim removed 6 bases at V and 0 bases at J, leaving 4 bases unmatched. Germline V lookup: CDR1 MNHEY, CDR2 SMNVEV (reference sequence). DNA of the CDR3: TGTGCCAGCAGCGAAGGGACAGGGGGCTCCTACGAGCAGTACTTC. Protein: CASSEGTGGSYEQYF.

V usage is TRBV19 and J usage is TRBJ2-1; TRBD2 aligns across 10 bases. The germline CDR1 and CDR2 sequences are LNHDA and SQIVND (reference sequence). This CDR3 contains 14 residues. Trimming at V came to 9 bases and at J to 6 bases, leaving 8 bases not matched to a gene. The CDR3 bases are TGTGCCAGCCGAAAGCGGGAGGGCCTCAATGAGCAGTTCTTC. It yields the protein CASRKREGLNEQFF. The full variable domain, its missing parts supplied by reference TRBV19 and TRBJ2-1, is DGGITQSPKYLFRKEGQNVTLSCEQNLNHDAMYWYRQDPGQGLRLIYYSQIVNDFQKGDIAEGYSVSREKKESFPLTVTSAQKNPTAFYLCASRKREGLNEQFFGPGTRLTVL.

A word on this clone: This same CDR3 is encoded by further DNA sequences in the sample. Here the CDR3 reads CASSEGQGGNQPQHF. The CDR3 region has the DNA TGTGCCAGCTCGGAAGGACAGGGAGGCAATCAGCCCCAGCATTTT. The V call is TRBV18, the J call TRBJ1-5; 8 bases line up with TRBD1. The CDR3 runs 15 residues. Per germline, CDR1 KGHSH and CDR2 LQKENI. The junction had 6 bases not matched to a gene; V was cut back by 6 bases and J by 2 bases.

The chain recombines TRBV4-1 with TRBJ2-7; 11 bases line up with TRBD2. Germline V gives CDR1 MGHRA, CDR2 YSYEKL. The CDR3 is 15 amino acids. V was pared by 1 base and J by 7 bases, with 6 bases of the junction left unmatched. The CDR3 protein is CASSQGLAGTREQYF. For the CDR3, the DNA is TGCGCCAGCAGCCAAGGACTAGCGGGAACGAGAGAGCAGTACTTC.

The chain combines TRBV6-1 with TRBJ2-5; perhaps TRBD2 as D (6 bases). The length of the CDR3 is 16 residues. Germline V CDR1 and CDR2: MNHNS, SASEGT. Between the trimmed V and J ends, which lost 2 bases and 2 bases, there was a span of 15 bases. This CDR3 is CASSERKAGGQETQYF. CDR3 sequence (DNA): TGTGCCAGCAGTGAAAGGAAGGCTGGAGGGCAAGAGACCCAGTACTTC.

V gene TRBV5-3 combines with J gene TRBJ2-7; D may be TRBD2 (5 bases). TRBV5-3 is sorted into the ORF group, with uncertain function. The CDR3 contains 14 residues. Trimming pared 1 base from V and 0 bases from J, leaving 8 bases between. The CDR3 region is CARSLFTSSYEQYF. In DNA, the CDR3 is TGTGCCAGAAGCTTGTTTACTAGCTCCTACGAGCAGTACTTC.

This clone was counted a single time. The chain employs TRBV7-8 and TRBJ2-5; TRBD2 aligns across 11 bases. The CDR3 has 16 residues. CDR1 is SGHVS and CDR2 is FQNEAQ in the germline V gene. After removal of 5 bases from V and 5 bases from J, the junction contained 10 bases not matched to a gene. The CDR3 nucleotides read TGTGCCAGCAGCCGAATACTAGCGGGAGAAGGGGAGACCCAGTACTTC. This encodes CASSRILAGEGETQYF.

V and J are TRBV28 and TRBJ1-1, with D uncertain. This CDR3 is 14 amino acids long. Germline assignment: CDR1 MDHEN and CDR2 SYDVKM. V was pared by 3 bases and J by 5 bases, with 13 bases between. The chain's CDR3 is CASSFGWRKTEAFF. The CDR3, as DNA: TGTGCCAGCAGTTTCGGGTGGCGAAAGACTGAAGCTTTCTTT.

J is TRBJ2-1 and V is TRBV18, with 10 positions matching TRBD1. Germline V CDR1 and CDR2: KGHSH, LQKENI. The V and J ends lost 11 bases and 7 bases, in that order; junction bases with no gene match: 5. The CDR3 runs 12 residues. The CDR3 region has the DNA TGTGCCGGACAGGGGGAAGGGAATGAGCAGTTCTTC. Amino acids: CAGQGEGNEQFF.

V gene TRBV7-2 combines with J gene TRBJ1-2; 8 nucleotides align to TRBD1. The J segment lost 8 bases and the V segment lost 3 bases, leaving 8 bases of the junction unmatched. CDR3 length: 14 amino acids. From germline, CDR1 is SGHTA and CDR2 FQGNSA. CDR3 amino acids: CASSFSTGVGGYTF. In DNA form, the CDR3 reads TGTGCCAGCAGCTTCTCGACAGGGGTGGGCGGCTACACCTTC.

In its sample, this clone was seen once. This chain links TRBV6-1 with TRBJ1-5; D may be TRBD1 (5 bases). Germline CDR1 and CDR2: MNHNS and SASEGT. The V end lost 6 bases, the J end lost 4 bases, and 13 bases lay between the germline ends. CDR3 size: 14 residues. The CDR3 coding sequence is TGTGCCAGCAGGCGGACACTATCTAATCAGCCCCAGCATTTT. Protein sequence: CASRRTLSNQPQHF.

This clone was seen more than once but under ten times. The chain uses TRBV30 and TRBJ1-1; 8 bases align to TRBD1. Trimming cost V 5 bases and J 5 bases; bases outside gene matches: 4. CDR3 length: 12 residues. Germline CDR1 and CDR2: GTSNPN and SVGIG (reference sequence). In DNA, the CDR3 is TGTGCCTGGGGACAGGGTGGAACTGAAGCTTTCTTT. Translating gives CAWGQGGTEAFF. The full variable domain, with the rest looked up from reference TRBV30 and TRBJ1-1, is SQTIHQWPATLVQPVGSPLSLECTVEGTSNPNLYWYRQAAGRGLQLLFYSVGIGQISSEVPQNLSASRPQDRQFILSSKKLLLSDSGFYLCAWGQGGTEAFFGQGTRLTVV.

This chain uses TRBV11-1 with TRBJ1-1; D possibly corresponds to TRBD1 (6 bases). Between the trimmed V and J ends, which lost 5 bases and 0 bases, there was a span of 7 bases. The CDR3 contains 13 residues. Germline CDR1 SGHAT, CDR2 FQDESV (reference sequence). The CDR3 DNA reads as TGTGCCAGCAGCCACAGGGTGAACACTGAAGCTTTCTTT. It translates to CASSHRVNTEAFF.